Each of the 23 T cell receptor beta chains below was sequenced from the same sample in a study of PD-L1 blockade in urothelial cancer. Produced via immunoSEQ multiplex PCR; TCRdb's table is partial and in-frame only. The table lists 75,000 to 90,000 clones, around 80% of them singletons. The sequencing used PBMCs, collected around atezolizumab (anti-PD-L1) treatment. Receptors were obtained from a man in his sixties or seventies with urothelial cancer.

This clone was observed a handful of times. The chain combines TRBV18 with TRBJ1-4; the match to TRBD1 covers 8 bases. Germline CDR1 reads KGHSH; CDR2 reads LQKENI. The V and J ends lost 4 bases and 13 bases, in that order; junction bases with no gene match: 5. CDR3 length: 12 amino acids. CDR3 protein: CASSQQGAALFF. CDR3 in DNA: TGTGCCAGCTCACAGCAGGGGGCGGCACTGTTTTTT.

This clone has more than one count but fewer than ten. At the DNA level, this CDR3 is encoded by other sequences in the same sample as well. V usage is TRBV4-1 and J usage is TRBJ2-3; 8 bases align to TRBD2. The CDR3 runs to 16 residues. With V trimmed by 4 bases and J by 0 bases, 6 bases remained unmatched. From germline, CDR1 is MGHRA and CDR2 YSYEKL. The CDR3 region is CASSPRSSGSTDTQYF. The CDR3 DNA reads TGCGCCAGCAGCCCCCGCTCTAGCGGGAGCACAGATACGCAGTATTTT.

This clone was counted a few times. The rearrangement uses TRBV5-1 and TRBJ2-3; 8 bases match TRBD2. The V gene end was trimmed by 0 bases and the J gene end by 8 bases; junction bases not matched to a gene: 14. Germline assignment: CDR1 SGHRS and CDR2 YFSETQ. This CDR3 has 17 amino acids. CDR3 sequence (DNA): TGCGCCAGCAGCTTGGCCTTGCAGCGGGGGCGACGGGGTACGCAGTATTTT. This sequence encodes CASSLALQRGRRGTQYF.

The rearrangement joins TRBV10-3 to TRBJ1-2; no definite D call. The V and J ends lost 9 bases and 8 bases respectively, with 16 bases between them. Germline CDR1 and CDR2: ENHRY and SYGVKD. The CDR3 has 12 amino acids. CDR3 sequence: CAISHGTGGYTF. CDR3 bases: TGTGCCATATCACACGGTACGGGAGGCTACACCTTC.

The chain has TRBV5-1 and TRBJ1-4, with 10 positions matching TRBD1. The CDR3 loop spans 15 amino acids. V lost 0 bases and J lost 8; bases outside the gene matches: 4. The V gene's germline CDR1 is SGHRS and CDR2 YFSETQ. The chain's CDR3 is CASSLGDRGGEKLFF. The CDR3 DNA follows: TGCGCCAGCAGCTTGGGGGACAGGGGAGGAGAAAAACTGTTTTTT.

This clone has only a few counts. The CDR3 DNA sequence: TGTGCCAGCGCTCGGTCAGGGGGCAACACCGGGGAGCTGTTTTTT. Its protein is CASARSGGNTGELFF. The chain uses TRBV7-7 and TRBJ2-2; the match to TRBD1 covers 8 bases. V lost 8 bases to trimming and J lost 2 bases; unmatched junction nucleotides: 7. The CDR3 has 15 residues. In germline, CDR1 is SSHAT, CDR2 FNYEAQ (reference sequence).

The rearrangement uses TRBV7-2 and TRBJ2-1, with unresolved D. The V and J ends lost 5 bases and 8 bases respectively, with 10 bases between them. The CDR3 is 12 amino acids. The V gene's germline CDR1 is SGHTA and CDR2 FQGNSA. The CDR3 DNA is TGTGCCAGCAGCCCTTCCGGTCATGAGCAGTTCTTC. Residues: CASSPSGHEQFF.

The gene calls are TRBV5-6 and TRBJ1-1, with D possibly matching TRBD1 (5 bases). Between the trimmed V and J ends, which lost 5 bases and 3 bases, there was a span of 17 bases. Germline lookup yields CDR1 SGHDT and CDR2 YYEEEE. The CDR3 contains 15 residues. The CDR3 nucleotides are TGTGCCAGCAGTCCGGGCGGGGGGTTGGACACTGAAGCTTTCTTT. It yields the protein CASSPGGGLDTEAFF.

CDR3 protein: CASSLLGSNYGYTF. CDR3 in DNA: TGTGCCAGCAGCTTACTGGGGAGTAACTATGGCTACACCTTC. The chain joins TRBV7-9 to TRBJ1-2; D unclear. This CDR3 region has 14 residues. In germline, CDR1 is SEHNR, CDR2 FQNEAQ (reference sequence). Trimming took 2 bases from V and 1 from J, leaving 8 bases between them.

V usage is TRBV6-6 and J usage is TRBJ2-7, with a possible D match to TRBD1 (6 bases). V shed 2 bases and J shed 4 bases, with 18 bases lying between them. The CDR3 spans 16 residues. Germline V gene sequence: CDR1 MNHNY, CDR2 SVGAGI (reference sequence). The CDR3 region has the DNA TGTGCCAGCAGTTACGGGGCAGGGGATTACAATTACGAGCAGTACTTC. Translated, it gives CASSYGAGDYNYEQYF.

This chain links TRBV7-2 with TRBJ1-3; D is perhaps TRBD1 (5 bases). In germline, CDR1 is SGHTA, CDR2 FQGNSA. The CDR3 covers 15 residues. The V and J ends lost 1 base and 0 bases respectively, with 7 bases between them. CDR3 in DNA: TGTGCCAGCAGCTTAGTGGGGGGCTCTGGAAACACCATATATTTT. Residues: CASSLVGGSGNTIYF.

The V and J genes are TRBV2 and TRBJ2-4, with no clear D. The CDR3 sequence is 14 residues long. The germline gives CDR1 SNHLY, CDR2 FYNNEI. V lost 0 bases, J lost 11 bases, and 14 bases lay in between. The CDR3 spells CASSEARSLGFQYF. For the CDR3, the DNA is TGTGCCAGCAGTGAAGCGAGGAGCCTTGGTTTTCAGTACTTC. Full variable domain (rest looked up from reference TRBV2 and TRBJ2-4): EPEVTQTPSHQVTQMGQEVILRCVPISNHLYFYWYRQILGQKVEFLVSFYNNEISEKSEIFDDQFSVERPDGSNFTLKIRSTKLEDSAMYFCASSEARSLGFQYFGAGTRLSVL.

This rearrangement joins TRBV2 to TRBJ2-5, with D possibly TRBD1 on 5 matching bases. V dropped 5 bases and J dropped 7 bases, with 14 bases sitting between them. Germline CDR1 is SNHLY and CDR2 is FYNNEI. The CDR3 has 13 amino acids. CDR3 bases: TGTGCCAGCAGTCAGGGTCAGGAGCGGACCCAGTACTTC. Translating gives CASSQGQERTQYF.

The sample holds a few counts of this clone. The chain couples TRBV6-1 to TRBJ2-5, with 10 bases that match TRBD1. There are 14 residues in the CDR3. The germline V gene encodes CDR1 MNHNS and CDR2 SASEGT. The ends lost 5 bases at V and 5 bases at J; junction bases unmatched: 5. In nucleotides, the CDR3 is TGTGCCAGCAGTACGACAGGGGGCAGGGAGACCCAGTACTTC. It codes for CASSTTGGRETQYF.

The chain combines TRBV7-8 with TRBJ2-4; 8 bases agree with TRBD2. Per germline, CDR1 SGHVS and CDR2 FQNEAQ. This CDR3 is built from 16 residues. Losses at the gene ends were 3 bases for V and 1 base for J; bases not matched to a gene: 5. CDR3 region: CASSFGTSGAKNIQYF. CDR3 sequence (DNA): TGTGCCAGCAGCTTCGGGACTAGTGGGGCCAAAAACATTCAGTACTTC.

This clone was counted a few times. The V and J genes are TRBV30 and TRBJ2-5; no clear D gene. CDR1 is GTSNPN, CDR2 SVGIG, per germline (reference sequence). This CDR3 spans 13 amino acids. V was cut by 0 bases and J by 2 bases, with 7 bases left in between. The CDR3 sequence is CAWSVWAQETQYF. Here the CDR3 DNA reads TGTGCCTGGAGTGTCTGGGCGCAAGAGACCCAGTACTTC.

The V and J genes are TRBV19 and TRBJ1-4; TRBD1 matches 7 bases. Germline assignment: CDR1 LNHDA and CDR2 SQIVND (reference sequence). The CDR3 has 14 residues. V trimming: 5 bases; J trimming: 3 bases; junction bases outside the gene matches: 3. In DNA form, the CDR3 reads TGTGCCAGTAGTCCGACAGGGTCTAATGAAAAACTGTTTTTT. Translation gives CASSPTGSNEKLFF.

The CDR3 region is CSARKDREAFF. CDR3 bases: TGCAGTGCTAGGAAGGACAGGGAAGCTTTCTTT. The chain is built from TRBV20-1 and TRBJ1-1; 7 bases fit TRBD1. The CDR3 sequence is 11 residues long. The germline CDR1 and CDR2 sequences are DFQATT and SNEGSKA (reference sequence). J lost 8 bases, V lost 3 bases, and 3 bases had no gene match.

The chain recombines TRBV18 with TRBJ1-6; 10 bases are a match to TRBD1. The V and J ends lost 3 bases and 8 bases, in that order; junction bases with no gene match: 4. Per the germline V gene, CDR1 is KGHSH and CDR2 is LQKENI. The CDR3 loop spans 15 amino acids. The CDR3 DNA follows: TGTGCCAGCTCACCGCCGGGACAGGGGTATTCACCCCTCCACTTT. Translation: CASSPPGQGYSPLHF. Variable domain in full (rest from reference TRBV18 and TRBJ1-6): NAGVMQNPRHLVRRRGQEARLRCSPMKGHSHVYWYRQLPEEGLKFMVYLQKENIIDESGMPKERFSAEFPKEGPSILRIQQVVRGDSAAYFCASSPPGQGYSPLHFGNGTRLTVT.

The chain links TRBV20-1 to TRBJ2-7; no definite D call. Trimming shortened V by 0 bases and J by 6 bases, and 6 bases separated the two germline ends. The CDR3 totals 11 residues. From germline, CDR1 is DFQATT and CDR2 SNEGSKA (reference sequence). DNA for the CDR3: TGCAGTGCTAGAGACTTGGCCGAGCAGTACTTC. It encodes CSARDLAEQYF.

This chain connects TRBV7-8 to TRBJ2-3; 12 nucleotides agree with TRBD2. The CDR3 extends over 14 amino acids. With V trimmed by 8 bases and J by 4 bases, 4 bases remained unmatched. Germline V lookup: CDR1 SGHVS, CDR2 FQNEAQ. The CDR3, as DNA: TGTGCCAGCTCCGGGACTAGCGGGTCAGATACGCAGTATTTT. Amino acids: CASSGTSGSDTQYF.

This chain uses TRBV2 with TRBJ2-5, with 7 bases lining up with TRBD1. Germline CDR1 and CDR2: SNHLY and FYNNEI. The length of the CDR3 is 16 residues. The V and J ends lost 1 base and 2 bases, in that order; junction bases with no gene match: 7. Here the CDR3 reads CASSEGQGGGQETQYF. In DNA, the CDR3 is TGTGCCAGCAGTGAAGGACAGGGTGGTGGTCAAGAGACCCAGTACTTC.

The sample holds a few counts of this clone. The chain couples TRBV9 to TRBJ2-7, with 7 positions matching TRBD1. Germline V CDR1 and CDR2: SGDLS, YYNGEE. The length of the CDR3 is 15 residues. With V trimmed by 0 bases and J by 4 bases, 7 bases remained unmatched. The CDR3 coding sequence is TGTGCCAGCAGCGTAGAGGGCAGGGGGTGGTACGAGCAGTACTTC. As protein: CASSVEGRGWYEQYF.